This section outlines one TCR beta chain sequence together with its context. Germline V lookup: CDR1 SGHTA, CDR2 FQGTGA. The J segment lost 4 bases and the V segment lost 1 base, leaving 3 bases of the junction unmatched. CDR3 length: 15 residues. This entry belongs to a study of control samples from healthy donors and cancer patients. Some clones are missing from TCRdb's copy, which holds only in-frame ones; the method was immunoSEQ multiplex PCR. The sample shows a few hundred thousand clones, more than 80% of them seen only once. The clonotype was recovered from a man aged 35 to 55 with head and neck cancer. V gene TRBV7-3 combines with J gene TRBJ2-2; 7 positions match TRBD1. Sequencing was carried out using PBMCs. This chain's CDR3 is CASSLNRGITGELFF. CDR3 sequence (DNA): TGTGCCAGCAGCTTAAACAGGGGAATCACCGGGGAGCTGTTTTTT.